This T cell receptor beta chain was sequenced for a study of CXCR3-negative and CXCR3-positive naive CD8 T cells. The wider study: Some 150 million TRB reads were obtained in total, which works out to about 1.5 +/- 0.3 million per library.

For this clonotype: Its specificity is not known.

Overall study findings and caveats: Each naive subset displayed comparably high diversity, whereas memory CD8+ cells displayed much lower diversity. More hydrophobic TRB CDR3s were found in CXCR3-positive naive cells than in CXCR3-negative naive cells. Naive CXCR3-negative and CXCR3-positive cells had similar TRBV-TRBJ usage; memory differed.

CDR1 and CDR2 from the germline V gene are SQVTM and ANQGSEA. The CDR3 is 12 residues long. The authors prepared UMI-labeled TRB cDNA libraries by 5' RACE. TCRdb reprocessed the 5' RACE reads and reports one entry per CDR3 protein, with no DNA. Its table records around 63,000 distinct CDR3 sequences. Sorts that each held around 300,000 cells were run in triplicate for every CD8+ T cell subset. The TCR comes from a human donor in good health. Some clones in this sample may be carry-over from other donors' samples. Input material: naive CXCR3+ CD8+ T cells from blood. Sample subset: CD45RO-CCR7+CD27+CD95- naive CD8+ T cells expressing CXCR3 (TNR3+). The V gene is TRBV29-1, the J gene TRBJ2-7; TCRdb picks TRBD1, but there is no DNA to check that call. CDR3 in amino acids: CSARTGAYEQYF.